The 20 T cell receptor beta chains in this list originate from one sample, sequenced in a study of OX40 agonist ivuxolimab in advanced cancers. Data came from immunoSEQ multiplex PCR; TCRdb stores just in-frame clones and leaves some out. This repertoire shows 54,000 or so clones, approximately 80% found once; its top ten account for less than 4.5%. The sequenced sample was CD4+ or CD8+ T cells sorted from blood, obtained in a trial of the OX40 agonist ivuxolimab. These receptors all stem from an adult with an advanced solid tumor such as melanoma, head and neck, liver or kidney cancer.

This clone was seen a few times. The CDR3 DNA sequence: TGTGCCAGCTCACTGGGTATGGGCCCAACCGGGGAGCTGTTTTTT. Translation: CASSLGMGPTGELFF. The chain uses TRBV18 and TRBJ2-2; the D is unclear. Germline V gene sequence: CDR1 KGHSH, CDR2 LQKENI. The CDR3 contains 15 residues. Trimming took 4 bases from V and 5 from J, leaving 14 bases between them.

The CDR3 spells CASRCRGRAPNEKLFF. CDR3 bases: TGTGCAAGTCGCTGTCGGGGCAGGGCTCCTAATGAAAAACTGTTTTTT. This chain uses TRBV12-2 with TRBJ1-4. TRBV12-2 is a known pseudogene. The CDR3 has 16 amino acids.

The V call is TRBV6-6, the J call TRBJ2-1; no clear D gene. CDR1 and CDR2 from the germline V gene are MNHNY and SVGAGI (reference sequence). This CDR3 has 12 amino acids. V was trimmed by 6 bases and J by 7 bases, leaving 10 bases between them. CDR3 bases: TGTGCCAGCAGCTCCAGGTTGAATGAGCAGTTCTTC. Translating gives CASSSRLNEQFF.

This chain uses TRBV7-9 with TRBJ1-3; maybe TRBD1 (5 bases). CDR1 is SEHNR, CDR2 FQNEAQ, per germline (reference sequence). Between the trimmed V and J ends, which lost 7 bases and 0 bases, there was a span of 13 bases. The CDR3 runs 15 residues. The DNA for the CDR3 is TGTGCCAGCACCCTCCGGGGGTCCTCTGGAAACACCATATATTTT. Its protein product is CASTLRGSSGNTIYF.

The genes are TRBV18 and TRBJ1-2; D remains ambiguous. The length of the CDR3 is 15 residues. The germline V gene has CDR1 KGHSH and CDR2 LQKENI. The V end lost 1 base, the J end lost 0 bases, and 9 bases lay between the germline ends. CDR3 sequence (DNA): TGTGCCAGCTCACCACTGGCACAGACTAACTATGGCTACACCTTC. Its protein is CASSPLAQTNYGYTF.

This clone has just one count. The rearrangement joins TRBV10-2 to TRBJ1-4; 7 bases are a match to TRBD1. V lost 2 bases, J lost 10 bases, and 10 bases stayed unmatched. The CDR3 runs to 15 residues. The V gene's germline CDR1 is WSHSY and CDR2 SAAADI. Written as DNA, the CDR3 is TGCGCCAGCAGTGAGAGGGCAGGGGGTATGCGAAAACTGTTTTTT. Translation gives CASSERAGGMRKLFF.

This clone was counted a few times. The rearrangement uses TRBV19 and TRBJ1-2; D not resolved. Germline V CDR1 and CDR2: LNHDA, SQIVND (reference sequence). The ends were cut back, 4 bases at V and 8 bases at J, with 20 bases in the middle. This CDR3 has 15 amino acids. The CDR3 protein is CASSKNPSGGGGYTF. Here the CDR3 DNA reads TGTGCCAGTAGTAAAAATCCGAGTGGAGGTGGAGGCTACACCTTC.

The chain employs TRBV7-3 and TRBJ2-5; D is possibly TRBD1 (7 bases). The CDR3 runs 14 residues. V was shortened by 2 bases and J by 2 bases, with 9 bases between the two germline ends. Germline V gene sequence: CDR1 SGHTA, CDR2 FQGTGA. The CDR3 here is CASSLAGQQETQYF. Written as DNA, the CDR3 is TGTGCCAGCAGCTTAGCGGGACAGCAAGAGACCCAGTACTTC.

The chain couples TRBV18 to TRBJ2-3, with 8 positions matching TRBD2. With 2 bases clipped from V and 3 bases from J, the junction kept 7 bases outside the gene matches. CDR3 length: 16 amino acids. CDR1 is KGHSH and CDR2 is LQKENI in the germline V gene. CDR3 nucleotides: TGTGCCAGCTCACCAGGAGCGGGAGAAGGAACAGATACGCAGTATTTT. Protein sequence: CASSPGAGEGTDTQYF.

This clone was seen more than once but under ten times. J is TRBJ1-2 and V is TRBV5-4; no reliable D call. Looked up from germline, CDR1 is SGHNT and CDR2 is YYREEE (reference sequence). The length of the CDR3 is 14 residues. V gave up 0 bases and J gave up 7 bases, with 13 bases separating them. The DNA for the CDR3 is TGTGCCAGCAGCTTGGGGCGGGCGGAAGGTGGCTACACCTTC. Translated: CASSLGRAEGGYTF. Full variable domain (outside the CDR3, taken from reference TRBV5-4 and TRBJ1-2): ETGVTQSPTHLIKTRGQQVTLRCSSQSGHNTVSWYQQALGQGPQFIFQYYREEENGRGNFPPRFSGLQFPNYSSELNVNALELDDSALYLCASSLGRAEGGYTFGSGTRLTVV.

CDR3 sequence reads: CASSEGDTDTQYF. The CDR3 DNA follows: TGCGCCAGCAGTGAGGGCGATACAGATACGCAGTATTTT. The V and J genes are TRBV10-1 and TRBJ2-3; D is ambiguous. The CDR3 runs 13 residues. Looked up from germline, CDR1 is WNHNN and CDR2 is SYGVQD (reference sequence). Trimming removed 2 bases at V and 3 bases at J, with 6 bases between.

The rearrangement joins TRBV6-5 to TRBJ2-7; D is possibly TRBD2 (6 bases). Germline V gene lookup returns CDR1 MNHEY and CDR2 SVGAGI. The CDR3 loop spans 14 amino acids. V was shortened by 8 bases and J by 7 bases, with 21 bases between the two germline ends. DNA of the CDR3: TGTGCCAGCGCCCGGGGGACGGGCTTTGGAGAGCAGTACTTC. Protein sequence: CASARGTGFGEQYF.

V is TRBV19 and J is TRBJ2-1; D is possibly TRBD1 or TRBD2 (6 bases each). Germline V CDR1 and CDR2: LNHDA, SQIVND (reference sequence). V shed 6 bases and J shed 5 bases, with 17 bases lying between them. The CDR3 covers 15 residues. In nucleotides, the CDR3 is TGTGCCAGTAGCTCTGCGACTAGGGGGAACAATGAGCAGTTCTTC. Protein: CASSSATRGNNEQFF.

The gene calls are TRBV2 and TRBJ2-7, with D perhaps matching TRBD1 or TRBD2 (6 bases each). The CDR3 sequence is 12 residues long. V was clipped by 8 bases and J by 2 bases, with 10 bases between them. Looked up from germline, CDR1 is SNHLY and CDR2 is FYNNEI. For the CDR3, the DNA is TGTGCCAGCTCGGGGGCCCCCTACGAGCAGTACTTC. Translated: CASSGAPYEQYF.

The chain uses TRBV27 and TRBJ2-7; a weak D match, TRBD2 (6 bases). This CDR3 comprises 12 residues. In germline, CDR1 is MNHEY, CDR2 SMNVEV (reference sequence). Trimming stripped 6 bases from V and 1 base from J, with 7 bases between. In nucleotides, the CDR3 is TGTGCCAGCAGCCGGGGGTCCTACGAGCAGTACTTC. Translating it yields CASSRGSYEQYF.

The V gene is TRBV6-1, the J gene TRBJ1-1; the D gene is possibly TRBD1 (5 bases). Per germline, CDR1 MNHNS and CDR2 SASEGT. The CDR3 has 13 amino acids. The germline V and J ends were trimmed by 5 bases and 4 bases, with 11 bases remaining between them. The CDR3 DNA reads TGTGCCAGCAGTCGTTGGGGGAGCACTGAAGCTTTCTTT. It translates to CASSRWGSTEAFF.

This clone was seen only a few times. The rearrangement links TRBV5-1 to TRBJ1-2; 11 bases align to TRBD1. With V trimmed by 4 bases and J by 4 bases, 6 bases remained unmatched. The germline CDR1 and CDR2 sequences are SGHRS and YFSETQ. The CDR3 covers 15 residues. CDR3 nucleotides: TGCGCCAGCAGCCCAGGACAGGGGGCAGTCTATGGCTACACCTTC. Translating gives CASSPGQGAVYGYTF.

The gene calls are TRBV6-5 and TRBJ1-1, with 7 bases that match TRBD1. The junction had 2 bases not matched to a gene; V was cut back by 5 bases and J by 2 bases. Germline V gene data show CDR1 as MNHEY and CDR2 as SVGAGI. The CDR3 runs to 13 residues. This CDR3 reads CASSGTANTEAFF. The CDR3 DNA follows: TGTGCCAGCAGTGGGACAGCAAACACTGAAGCTTTCTTT.

The chain's CDR3 is CASSPKGEKLFF. DNA for the CDR3: TGTGCCAGCTCACCTAAAGGGGAAAAACTGTTTTTT. The chain has TRBV18 and TRBJ1-4, with no clear D. The CDR3 length is 12 residues. CDR1 KGHSH and CDR2 LQKENI come from the germline V gene. Trimming shortened V by 3 bases and J by 8 bases, and 7 bases separated the two germline ends.

J is TRBJ1-3 and V is TRBV5-1; D might be TRBD1 (5 bases). V lost 1 base, J lost 0 bases, and 8 bases lay in between. This CDR3 has 15 amino acids. From germline, CDR1 is SGHRS and CDR2 YFSETQ. The CDR3 nucleotides are TGCGCCAGCAGCTTGTGGACAAGCTCTGGAAACACCATATATTTT. Translating it yields CASSLWTSSGNTIYF.